This T cell receptor (beta chain) stems from a study of blood T cell repertoires in COVID-19. At the level of the study: Sites across the United States, Italy and Spain contributed samples from acute and convalescent COVID-19.

Trimming removed 4 bases from V and 0 bases from J, with 12 bases in between. The CDR3 runs to 16 residues. Looked up from germline, CDR1 is LNHDA and CDR2 is SQIVND (reference sequence). Source study methods: Nucleated cell number was recorded as an estimate derived from reference gene primer amplification. Libraries were prepared by immunoSEQ multiplex PCR; TCRdb keeps only in-frame clonotypes and omits some of them. From that table come the V and J calls and clone size; the DNA was used to work out D and trimming. Of fewer than 150,000 clones listed, approximately 89% were seen once; the top ten hold roughly 5%. This clone was observed a handful of times.

This receptor was obtained from a woman aged 55 to 70 with COVID-19, enrolled during active disease. Sequences were obtained from peripheral blood. The rearrangement uses TRBV19 and TRBJ1-4; no clear D gene. CDR3 coding DNA: TGTGCCAGTAGTACTGTGCTCGGGGCAACTAATGAAAAACTGTTTTTT. Amino acids: CASSTVLGATNEKLFF.